The rows below give T cell receptor beta chains drawn from one sample of a study of OX40 agonist ivuxolimab in advanced cancers. TCRdb's copy holds only in-frame clones and misses some; the assay was immunoSEQ multiplex PCR. The table records 100,000 or so clones, roughly 90% of them present only once. The starting material was CD4+ or CD8+ T cells sorted from blood, obtained in a trial of the OX40 agonist ivuxolimab. The receptors shown here come from an adult with an advanced solid tumor such as melanoma, head and neck, liver or kidney cancer. The CDR3 runs from the conserved cysteine through the conserved F or W. D genes are given only for firm matches. Not every row has a clone size; where given, it reads once, few, many or a size class.

abundance: .
j_gene: TRBJ1-2
d_gene: TRBD1
v_gene: TRBV29-1
CDR3aa: CSVWTGENYGYTF
CDR3nt: TGCAGCGTGTGGACAGGGGAGAACTATGGCTACACCTTC

abundance: .
j_gene: TRBJ1-6
d_gene: .
v_gene: TRBV30
CDR3aa: CAWSVPERGDNSPLHF
CDR3nt: TGTGCCTGGAGTGTACCGGAACGGGGGGATAATTCACCCCTCCACTTT

abundance: .
j_gene: TRBJ2-7
d_gene: .
v_gene: TRBV5-8
CDR3aa: CASSLVAYRAEQYF
CDR3nt: TGTGCCAGCAGCTTGGTTGCCTACCGAGCCGAGCAGTACTTC

abundance: .
j_gene: TRBJ2-1
d_gene: TRBD2
v_gene: TRBV2
CDR3aa: CASRVLAGGPNEQFF
CDR3nt: TGTGCCAGCAGGGTACTAGCGGGGGGGCCCAATGAGCAGTTCTTC

abundance: .
j_gene: TRBJ2-5
d_gene: TRBD1
v_gene: TRBV7-3
CDR3aa: CASSLSGTGETQYF
CDR3nt: TGTGCCAGCAGCTTATCCGGGACAGGAGAGACCCAGTACTTC

abundance: few
j_gene: TRBJ2-7
d_gene: .
v_gene: TRBV7-9
CDR3aa: CASSGDSYEQYF
CDR3nt: TGTGCCAGCAGCGGGGACTCCTACGAGCAGTACTTC

abundance: .
j_gene: TRBJ1-2
d_gene: .
v_gene: TRBV5-1
CDR3aa: CASSLRDGDYGYTF
CDR3nt: TGCGCCAGCAGCTTGCGGGACGGGGACTATGGCTACACCTTC

abundance: .
j_gene: TRBJ2-3
d_gene: TRBD2
v_gene: TRBV4-1
CDR3aa: CASSQGSGRGDTQYF
CDR3nt: TGCGCCAGCAGCCAAGGAAGCGGGAGAGGAGATACGCAGTATTTT

abundance: .
j_gene: TRBJ1-2
d_gene: .
v_gene: TRBV19
CDR3aa: CASSMRTGYTF
CDR3nt: TGTGCCAGTAGTATGCGGACAGGCTACACCTTC

abundance: .
j_gene: TRBJ1-1
d_gene: .
v_gene: TRBV19
CDR3aa: CASSGGLEAFF
CDR3nt: TGTGCCAGTTCTGGCGGCCTTGAAGCTTTCTTT

abundance: .
j_gene: TRBJ2-4
d_gene: .
v_gene: TRBV27
CDR3aa: CASSFRGRLAKNIQYF
CDR3nt: TGTGCCAGCAGTTTTCGCGGCCGTCTAGCCAAAAACATTCAGTACTTC

abundance: .
j_gene: TRBJ2-3
d_gene: TRBD1
v_gene: TRBV27
CDR3aa: CASRGDREDTQYF
CDR3nt: TGTGCCAGCAGAGGGGACAGAGAAGATACGCAGTATTTT

abundance: .
j_gene: TRBJ2-5
d_gene: .
v_gene: TRBV9
CDR3aa: CASSVGDRARYGETQYF
CDR3nt: TGTGCCAGCAGCGTAGGTGATCGAGCTCGTTACGGAGAGACCCAGTACTTC

abundance: .
j_gene: TRBJ1-5
d_gene: .
v_gene: TRBV9
CDR3aa: CASSVGSNQPQHF
CDR3nt: TGTGCCAGCAGCGTGGGTAGCAATCAGCCCCAGCATTTT

abundance: .
j_gene: TRBJ2-5
d_gene: .
v_gene: TRBV2
CDR3aa: CASSEGADQETQYF
CDR3nt: TGTGCCAGCAGTGAGGGGGCAGACCAAGAGACCCAGTACTTC

abundance: .
j_gene: TRBJ2-3
d_gene: .
v_gene: TRBV19
CDR3aa: CASSIDFRGDTQYF
CDR3nt: TGTGCCAGTAGTATAGACTTTAGGGGGGATACGCAGTATTTT

abundance: .
j_gene: TRBJ2-5
d_gene: TRBD1
v_gene: TRBV6-6
CDR3aa: CAVTGVQETQYF
CDR3nt: TGTGCCGTAACAGGGGTGCAAGAGACCCAGTACTTC

abundance: .
j_gene: TRBJ2-2
d_gene: .
v_gene: TRBV6-5
CDR3aa: CASSYRGTGELFF
CDR3nt: TGTGCCAGCAGTTACCGAGGAACCGGGGAGCTGTTTTTT

abundance: few
j_gene: TRBJ1-5
d_gene: .
v_gene: TRBV2
CDR3aa: CASRDYWGNQPQHF
CDR3nt: TGTGCCAGCAGGGATTACTGGGGCAATCAGCCCCAGCATTTT

abundance: .
j_gene: TRBJ1-5
d_gene: TRBD1
v_gene: TRBV5-1
CDR3aa: CASSLAGTGRQPQHF
CDR3nt: TGCGCCAGCAGCTTGGCCGGGACAGGGCGTCAGCCCCAGCATTTT

abundance: .
j_gene: TRBJ2-7
d_gene: TRBD2
v_gene: TRBV11-2
CDR3aa: CASSPGGSEQYF
CDR3nt: TGTGCCAGCAGCCCGGGGGGGAGCGAGCAGTACTTC

abundance: .
j_gene: TRBJ1-1
d_gene: TRBD1
v_gene: TRBV10-1
CDR3aa: CASSEQIRDRNTEAFF
CDR3nt: TGCGCCAGCAGTGAACAGATACGGGACAGAAACACTGAAGCTTTCTTT

abundance: .
j_gene: TRBJ1-5
d_gene: .
v_gene: TRBV30
CDR3aa: CAWSPGPYSNQPQHF
CDR3nt: TGTGCCTGGAGTCCAGGACCGTATAGCAATCAGCCCCAGCATTTT

abundance: .
j_gene: TRBJ2-3
d_gene: .
v_gene: TRBV9
CDR3aa: CASSVGTWGGTDTQYF
CDR3nt: TGTGCCAGCAGCGTCGGGACATGGGGAGGCACAGATACGCAGTATTTT

abundance: .
j_gene: TRBJ2-1
d_gene: TRBD2
v_gene: TRBV5-1
CDR3aa: CASSHRLAGELDNEQFF
CDR3nt: TGCGCCAGCAGCCACAGACTAGCGGGGGAGCTGGATAATGAGCAGTTCTTC

abundance: .
j_gene: TRBJ2-3
d_gene: .
v_gene: TRBV27
CDR3aa: CASSFGSTDTQYF
CDR3nt: TGTGCCAGCAGTTTTGGAAGCACAGATACGCAGTATTTT

abundance: .
j_gene: TRBJ1-2
d_gene: .
v_gene: TRBV7-9
CDR3aa: CASSLGDINGYTF
CDR3nt: TGTGCCAGCAGCTTAGGGGACATAAATGGCTACACCTTC

abundance: .
j_gene: TRBJ2-3
d_gene: .
v_gene: TRBV14
CDR3aa: CASSQAGGFRNTQYF
CDR3nt: TGTGCCAGCAGCCAAGCGGGGGGCTTCCGAAATACGCAGTATTTT

abundance: .
j_gene: TRBJ2-2
d_gene: .
v_gene: TRBV29-1
CDR3aa: CSVSSNTGELFF
CDR3nt: TGCAGCGTTTCGTCGAACACCGGGGAGCTGTTTTTT

abundance: .
j_gene: TRBJ1-2
d_gene: .
v_gene: TRBV9
CDR3aa: CASSGARYGYTF
CDR3nt: TGTGCCAGCAGCGGTGCTCGTTATGGCTACACCTTC

abundance: .
j_gene: TRBJ1-4
d_gene: .
v_gene: TRBV27
CDR3aa: CASIHGEPIRNEKLFF
CDR3nt: TGTGCCAGCATCCACGGGGAGCCCATTAGAAATGAAAAACTGTTTTTT

abundance: .
j_gene: TRBJ2-1
d_gene: TRBD2
v_gene: TRBV27
CDR3aa: CASGRAGGTYNEQFF
CDR3nt: TGTGCCAGCGGCCGGGCGGGAGGGACATACAATGAGCAGTTCTTC

abundance: .
j_gene: TRBJ2-5
d_gene: TRBD2
v_gene: TRBV11-2
CDR3aa: CASSLMGSGALETQYF
CDR3nt: TGTGCCAGCAGCTTAATGGGTAGCGGGGCCCTGGAGACCCAGTACTTC

abundance: .
j_gene: TRBJ1-5
d_gene: .
v_gene: TRBV6-5
CDR3aa: CASSYTGGPQHF
CDR3nt: TGTGCCAGCAGTTACACAGGCGGGCCCCAGCATTTT

abundance: once
j_gene: TRBJ2-7
d_gene: .
v_gene: TRBV7-6
CDR3aa: CAGRWGPTAYEQYF
CDR3nt: TGTGCCGGACGATGGGGGCCCACCGCCTACGAGCAGTACTTC

abundance: .
j_gene: TRBJ2-2
d_gene: .
v_gene: TRBV9
CDR3aa: CASSVGHTTGELFF
CDR3nt: TGTGCCAGCAGCGTAGGTCACACCACCGGGGAGCTGTTTTTT

abundance: .
j_gene: TRBJ2-7
d_gene: .
v_gene: TRBV6-1
CDR3aa: CASRAGLLFEQYF
CDR3nt: TGTGCCAGCAGAGCGGGCCTTCTCTTCGAGCAGTACTTC

abundance: .
j_gene: TRBJ1-6
d_gene: .
v_gene: TRBV21-1
CDR3aa: CASKVSSSYNSPLHF
CDR3nt: TGTGCCAGCAAAGTCAGCAGCTCCTATAATTCACCCCTCCACTTT

abundance: .
j_gene: TRBJ2-1
d_gene: .
v_gene: TRBV9
CDR3aa: CASSVPPAVSEKEQFF
CDR3nt: TGTGCCAGCAGCGTCCCGCCAGCGGTCTCTGAGAAGGAGCAGTTCTTC

abundance: .
j_gene: TRBJ2-2
d_gene: .
v_gene: TRBV6-1
CDR3aa: CASSDQSADLLGVYTGELFF
CDR3nt: TGTGCCAGCAGTGACCAATCCGCCGATTTGTTAGGGGTCTACACCGGGGAGCTGTTTTTT

abundance: .
j_gene: TRBJ1-2
d_gene: .
v_gene: TRBV20-1
CDR3aa: CRAGGAYGYTF
CDR3nt: TGCAGAGCTGGCGGCGCTTATGGCTACACCTTC

abundance: .
j_gene: TRBJ1-5
d_gene: .
v_gene: TRBV7-9
CDR3aa: CASSLGAQPQHF
CDR3nt: TGTGCCAGCAGCTTAGGGGCTCAGCCCCAGCATTTT

abundance: .
j_gene: TRBJ2-3
d_gene: TRBD2
v_gene: TRBV9
CDR3aa: CASSLGGSSITDTQYF
CDR3nt: TGTGCCAGCAGTCTGGGGGGGAGTTCTATTACAGATACGCAGTATTTT

abundance: .
j_gene: TRBJ2-7
d_gene: TRBD2
v_gene: TRBV7-9
CDR3aa: CASSFTGGDVSYEQYF
CDR3nt: TGTGCCAGCAGCTTCACGGGAGGGGACGTCTCCTACGAGCAGTACTTC